This TCR beta chain originates from a study of T cell repertoires in cytomegalovirus infection. Trimming took off 3 bases at V and 3 bases at J, with 3 bases between the two ends. The germline V gene has CDR1 SGHAT and CDR2 FQDESV (reference sequence). CDR3 length: 13 amino acids. Using its own MiXCR run on the reads, TCRdb lists one record per CDR3 protein. This sample carries hundreds of thousands of distinct CDR3 sequences, approximately 33% of them seen once, and the ten largest clones take 12% to 15%. In this sample, this clonotype turned up a few times. Specimen: PBMCs. This sequence was found in a human donor in good health (CMV status not recorded). Some clones in this sample may be carry-over from other donors' samples. This chain joins TRBV11-1 and TRBJ1-6; D call uncertain. CDR3 bases: TGTGCCAGCAGCTTGGGCTATAATTCACCCCTCCACTTT. Protein product: CASSLGYNSPLHF.